The 12 T cell receptor beta chains in this list originate from one sample, sequenced in a study of cytomegalovirus exposure and HLA in healthy donors. With 60 Vbeta and 13 Jbeta primers, the PCR was carried out. The assay was immunoSEQ multiplex PCR, and TCRdb's table has in-frame clones only and misses some. Of some 56,000 clones listed, about four fifths are singletons. The source material was PBMCs. Source of these receptors: a woman in her thirties or forties in good health and CMV-seronegative.

The chain uses TRBV25-1 and TRBJ2-7, with unresolved D. The CDR3 runs 11 residues. CDR1 MGHDK and CDR2 SYGVNS come from the germline V gene. V dropped 5 bases and J dropped 2 bases, with 4 bases sitting between them. Here the CDR3 reads CASSRAYEQYF. CDR3 in DNA: TGTGCCAGCAGTCGGGCCTACGAGCAGTACTTC.

V usage is TRBV9 and J usage is TRBJ1-1; 7 nucleotides agree with TRBD1. CDR1 and CDR2 (germline): SGDLS, YYNGEE. The CDR3 loop spans 15 amino acids. Losses at the gene ends were 0 bases for V and 6 bases for J; bases not matched to a gene: 8. The CDR3 nucleotides are TGTGCCAGCAGCGTAGTTGGACAGGCTTTCGCTGAAGCTTTCTTT. It encodes CASSVVGQAFAEAFF.

The chain couples TRBV9 to TRBJ2-2; D is unresolved. V lost 3 bases to trimming and J lost 5 bases, with 8 bases between them. CDR1 and CDR2 from the germline V gene are SGDLS and YYNGEE. The CDR3 sequence is 13 residues long. CDR3 residues: CASSATGTGELFF. The DNA of the CDR3 is TGTGCCAGCAGCGCCACGGGTACCGGGGAGCTGTTTTTT.

The genes are TRBV4-1 and TRBJ2-3; 8 nucleotides line up with TRBD2. With V trimmed by 4 bases and J by 0 bases, 0 bases remained unmatched. Germline-derived CDR1 and CDR2 are MGHRA and YSYEKL. The CDR3 contains 14 residues. DNA for the CDR3: TGCGCCAGCAGCCCTAGCGGGAGCACAGATACGCAGTATTTT. Amino acid sequence: CASSPSGSTDTQYF.

The chain joins TRBV7-3 to TRBJ2-3; 7 bases align to TRBD2. The CDR3 sequence is 15 residues long. V trimming: 5 bases; J trimming: 5 bases; junction bases outside the gene matches: 10. The V gene's germline CDR1 is SGHTA and CDR2 FQGTGA. CDR3 loop: CASSLRLAGVDTQYF. The DNA for the CDR3 is TGTGCCAGCAGCCTCCGACTAGCTGGGGTAGATACGCAGTATTTT.

This clone was seen a few times. This rearrangement joins TRBV28 to TRBJ1-2, with D maybe TRBD1 (5 bases). This CDR3 has 15 amino acids. V lost 7 bases and J lost 5, with 20 bases in between. Germline CDR1 is MDHEN and CDR2 is SYDVKM. The CDR3 loop reads CASTPDLTDSYGYTF. In DNA form, the CDR3 reads TGTGCCAGCACCCCAGACCTGACAGATTCTTATGGCTACACCTTC.

The chain combines TRBV29-1 with TRBJ1-2; 9 nucleotides align to TRBD1. The trim removed 4 bases at V and 8 bases at J, leaving 11 bases unmatched. CDR1 is SQVTM, CDR2 ANQGSEA, per germline. This CDR3 comprises 14 residues. The CDR3, as DNA: TGCAGCGTTGGCACACCCAGACAGGGGGAGGGCTACACCTTC. Protein product: CSVGTPRQGEGYTF.

The chain has TRBV29-1 and TRBJ2-3; 11 bases map to TRBD2. Germline assignment: CDR1 SQVTM and CDR2 ANQGSEA. The CDR3 runs 19 residues. The ends lost 4 bases at V and 2 bases at J; junction bases unmatched: 17. The DNA for the CDR3 is TGCAGCGTTGCCCCTACCCCCGAACTAGCGGGAGCTTCCACAGATACGCAGTATTTT. Translating it yields CSVAPTPELAGASTDTQYF.

The chain recombines TRBV7-9 with TRBJ1-1, with 8 positions matching TRBD1. CDR1 and CDR2 (germline): SEHNR, FQNEAQ (reference sequence). The CDR3 covers 15 residues. V gave up 4 bases and J gave up 0 bases; unmatched junction bases: 4. In DNA form, the CDR3 reads TGTGCCAGCAGCTCCGGGGACAGGATGAACACTGAAGCTTTCTTT. Encoded protein: CASSSGDRMNTEAFF. Variable domain in full (rest from reference TRBV7-9 and TRBJ1-1): DTGVSQNPRHKITKRGQNVTFRCDPISEHNRLYWYRQTLGQGPEFLTYFQNEAQLEKSRLLSDRFSAERPKGSFSTLEIQRTEQGDSAMYLCASSSGDRMNTEAFFGQGTRLTVV.

This clone was seen only a few times. V usage is TRBV5-1 and J usage is TRBJ1-2; D is possibly TRBD1 (5 bases). V was trimmed by 4 bases and J by 3 bases, leaving 16 bases between them. CDR1 is SGHRS, CDR2 YFSETQ, per germline. The CDR3 consists of 15 residues. This chain's CDR3 is CASSPGTLLYYGYTF. Here the CDR3 DNA reads TGCGCCAGCAGCCCGGGGACTCTACTCTACTATGGCTACACCTTC.

The V and J genes are TRBV4-1 and TRBJ1-2; 9 bases map to TRBD1. Looked up from germline, CDR1 is MGHRA and CDR2 is YSYEKL. V shed 2 bases, J shed 4 bases, and the junction held 14 bases outside the gene matches. The CDR3 has 18 residues. The CDR3 sequence: CASSQPNPNRGRSYGYTF. The CDR3 nucleotides are TGCGCCAGCAGCCAACCCAACCCGAACAGGGGGCGTAGCTATGGCTACACCTTC.

The genes are TRBV25-1 and TRBJ1-1; possible D gene TRBD1, 5 bases. The CDR3 loop spans 15 amino acids. Germline loops: CDR1 MGHDK, CDR2 SYGVNS. Trimming cost V 5 bases and J 3 bases, with 16 bases left between them. Here the CDR3 reads CASSKDPGVDTEAFF. The CDR3, as DNA: TGTGCCAGCAGTAAAGATCCGGGGGTGGACACTGAAGCTTTCTTT.